Reported below is one TCR beta chain. Trimming at V came to 5 bases and at J to 2 bases, leaving 11 bases not matched to a gene. The germline CDR1 and CDR2 sequences are MGHRA and YSYEKL. CDR3 length: 17 amino acids. This record comes from a study of blood T cell repertoires in COVID-19. Study-level background: From the United States, Italy and Spain came samples of acute and convalescent COVID-19. The analysed material was cDNA or gDNA that came from T cells, B-cell-depleted T cells, or PBMCs.

Original data processing: Scientists estimated how many nucleated cells there were by amplifying reference gene primers. TCRdb keeps only in-frame clones here, not all; method: immunoSEQ multiplex PCR. V, J and clone size derive from that table, while D and trimming were established from the DNA sequence. The table lists roughly 49,000 clones, about 70% of them singletons. This receptor was obtained from a woman in her sixties or seventies with acute or convalescent COVID-19. Sequencing used peripheral blood. This chain uses TRBV4-1 with TRBJ2-1; TRBD2 agrees at 8 bases. CDR3 bases: TGCGCCAGCAGCTACCCTACCCGGGGGGGAACCTACAATGAGCAGTTCTTC. This gives the protein CASSYPTRGGTYNEQFF.